This T cell receptor beta chain comes out of a study of cytomegalovirus exposure and HLA in healthy donors. Study results and caveats: Cytomegalovirus-associated status was assigned to 150 to 200 TCR beta chains.

Germline V lookup: CDR1 MDHEN, CDR2 SYDVKM. After removal of 5 bases from V and 1 base from J, the junction contained 9 bases not matched to a gene. CDR3 length equals 16 residues. Note on this clone: No antigen is known for it.

Profiled with immunoSEQ multiplex PCR; TCRdb holds only in-frame clones, not every one. The sample includes 250,000 to 300,000 clones, around 89% of them seen just once. The chain has TRBV28 and TRBJ2-3; TRBD1 agrees at 7 bases. The sequencing input was PBMCs. This receptor was taken from a woman aged 18-29 years in good health and CMV-seronegative. The CDR3 bases are TGTGCCAGCAGTCCCCAGGGGGTCTTGGGCACAGATACGCAGTATTTT. The encoded protein is CASSPQGVLGTDTQYF.